The rows below give T cell receptor beta chains drawn from one sample of a study of PD-1 blockade in classical Hodgkin lymphoma. Profiling relied on immunoSEQ multiplex PCR, and the TCRdb table lists in-frame clones only, not all of them. The sample lists around 50,000 clones, about nine tenths seen once, with 4% to 6% in the top ten. The material sequenced was peripheral blood mononuclear cells (PBMCs). The receptors derive from a human donor with classical Hodgkin lymphoma. The CDR3 runs from the conserved cysteine through the conserved F or W. The D gene is left open where the match is weak. Clone size is not always given. Where it is, it says once, few, many or a class for expanded clones.

V gene: TRBV7-6; D gene: TRBD2; clone size: -; J gene: TRBJ2-3; CDR3 protein: CASSRSGSGTDTQYF; CDR3 DNA: TGTGCCAGCAGTCGTAGCGGGAGCGGCACAGATACGCAGTATTTT
V gene: TRBV28; D gene: -; clone size: -; J gene: TRBJ1-1; CDR3 protein: CASSLFRGNTEAFF; CDR3 DNA: TGTGCCAGCAGTTTATTTCGGGGGAACACTGAAGCTTTCTTT
V gene: TRBV9; D gene: TRBD2; clone size: -; J gene: TRBJ2-1; CDR3 protein: CASSEGLAVHYNEQFF; CDR3 DNA: TGTGCCAGCAGCGAGGGACTAGCGGTGCACTACAATGAGCAGTTCTTC
V gene: TRBV28; D gene: TRBD1; clone size: -; J gene: TRBJ2-3; CDR3 protein: CASSLGQGTTDTQYF; CDR3 DNA: TGTGCCAGCAGTTTAGGACAGGGGACCACAGATACGCAGTATTTT
V gene: TRBV5-1; D gene: -; clone size: -; J gene: TRBJ2-5; CDR3 protein: CASSLGGPGETQYF; CDR3 DNA: TGCGCCAGCAGCCTAGGAGGGCCGGGGGAGACCCAGTACTTC
V gene: TRBV19; D gene: -; clone size: -; J gene: TRBJ1-2; CDR3 protein: CASSMETSAGYTF; CDR3 DNA: TGTGCCAGTAGTATGGAGACCTCAGCCGGCTACACCTTC
V gene: TRBV5-1; D gene: -; clone size: -; J gene: TRBJ1-1; CDR3 protein: CASTPNRAFNTEAFF; CDR3 DNA: TGCGCCAGCACCCCGAACAGAGCCTTTAACACTGAAGCTTTCTTT
V gene: TRBV6-1; D gene: -; clone size: -; J gene: TRBJ1-1; CDR3 protein: CASSATGTNTEAFF; CDR3 DNA: TGTGCCAGCAGTGCGACAGGAACGAACACTGAAGCTTTCTTT
V gene: TRBV9; D gene: -; clone size: once; J gene: TRBJ2-2; CDR3 protein: CASSVAVITGELFF; CDR3 DNA: TGTGCCAGCAGTGTAGCGGTTATAACCGGGGAGCTGTTTTTT
V gene: TRBV7-3; D gene: TRBD2; clone size: -; J gene: TRBJ2-1; CDR3 protein: CASSLDGAGYNEQFF; CDR3 DNA: TGTGCCAGCAGCTTGGATGGAGCGGGGTACAATGAGCAGTTCTTC
V gene: TRBV5-1; D gene: -; clone size: -; J gene: TRBJ1-2; CDR3 protein: CASSLETPNYGYTF; CDR3 DNA: TGCGCCAGCAGCTTGGAGACACCTAACTATGGCTACACCTTC
V gene: TRBV21-1; D gene: -; clone size: -; J gene: TRBJ2-1; CDR3 protein: CASSKIPWSSYNEQFF; CDR3 DNA: TGTGCCAGCAGCAAAATCCCTTGGAGCTCCTACAATGAGCAGTTCTTC
V gene: TRBV5-1; D gene: -; clone size: -; J gene: TRBJ1-1; CDR3 protein: CASSSGGLEAFF; CDR3 DNA: TGCGCCAGCAGCTCGGGGGGGCTGGAAGCTTTCTTT
V gene: TRBV28; D gene: -; clone size: -; J gene: TRBJ1-1; CDR3 protein: CASTLPFWAGTEAFF; CDR3 DNA: TGTGCCAGCACCCTTCCTTTTTGGGCCGGGACTGAAGCTTTCTTT
V gene: TRBV11-2; D gene: -; clone size: -; J gene: TRBJ2-7; CDR3 protein: CASSRPGPGFYEQYF; CDR3 DNA: TGTGCCAGCAGCCGTCCGGGACCAGGTTTCTACGAGCAGTACTTC
V gene: TRBV2; D gene: -; clone size: -; J gene: TRBJ2-7; CDR3 protein: CASSQGQGGEQYF; CDR3 DNA: TGTGCCAGCAGCCAAGGGCAGGGGGGCGAGCAGTACTTC
V gene: TRBV7-3; D gene: TRBD1; clone size: -; J gene: TRBJ2-1; CDR3 protein: CASSPRGADRGANEQFF; CDR3 DNA: TGTGCCAGCAGCCCAAGGGGCGCGGACAGGGGGGCGAATGAGCAGTTCTTC
V gene: TRBV7-7; D gene: -; clone size: -; J gene: TRBJ2-1; CDR3 protein: CASSLGTNNEQFF; CDR3 DNA: TGTGCTAGCAGCTTGGGCACAAACAATGAGCAGTTCTTC
V gene: TRBV10-3; D gene: TRBD2; clone size: -; J gene: TRBJ2-1; CDR3 protein: CATATSGSNEQFF; CDR3 DNA: TGTGCCACCGCGACTAGCGGGAGCAATGAGCAGTTCTTC
V gene: TRBV7-8; D gene: -; clone size: -; J gene: TRBJ1-1; CDR3 protein: CASSLGGGLPTEAFF; CDR3 DNA: TGTGCCAGCAGCTTAGGGGGCGGGCTCCCCACTGAAGCTTTCTTT
V gene: TRBV7-3; D gene: -; clone size: -; J gene: TRBJ2-3; CDR3 protein: CASSTEGGDTQYF; CDR3 DNA: TGTGCCAGCAGCACAGAGGGGGGAGATACGCAGTATTTT
V gene: TRBV9; D gene: -; clone size: -; J gene: TRBJ2-2; CDR3 protein: CASSVGVASTGELFF; CDR3 DNA: TGTGCCAGCAGCGTAGGGGTAGCATCCACCGGGGAGCTGTTTTTT
V gene: TRBV27; D gene: -; clone size: -; J gene: TRBJ2-4; CDR3 protein: CASGSGLLGAKNIQYF; CDR3 DNA: TGTGCCAGCGGATCCGGACTCCTCGGGGCCAAAAACATTCAGTACTTC
V gene: TRBV23-1; D gene: -; clone size: -; J gene: TRBJ2-1; CDR3 protein: CASGYYNEQFF; CDR3 DNA: TGCGCCAGCGGCTATTACAATGAGCAGTTCTTC
V gene: TRBV5-1; D gene: -; clone size: -; J gene: TRBJ2-1; CDR3 protein: CASNEQFF; CDR3 DNA: TGCGCCAGCAACGAGCAGTTCTTC
V gene: TRBV27; D gene: -; clone size: -; J gene: TRBJ1-6; CDR3 protein: CASSLSWGSPLHF; CDR3 DNA: TGTGCCAGCAGTTTAAGTTGGGGTTCACCCCTCCACTTT
V gene: TRBV28; D gene: -; clone size: -; J gene: TRBJ1-2; CDR3 protein: CASSLRAPLSYGYTF; CDR3 DNA: TGTGCCAGCAGTTTAAGGGCGCCCTTGTCCTATGGCTACACCTTC
V gene: TRBV14; D gene: -; clone size: -; J gene: TRBJ1-1; CDR3 protein: CASSQVQQVDAAFF; CDR3 DNA: TGTGCCAGCAGCCAAGTTCAACAGGTGGATGCCGCTTTCTTT
V gene: TRBV11-3; D gene: -; clone size: -; J gene: TRBJ1-1; CDR3 protein: CASSREGGALNTEAFF; CDR3 DNA: TGTGCCAGCAGCAGGGAAGGGGGGGCCCTGAACACTGAAGCTTTCTTT